This T cell receptor (beta chain) derives from a study of shared clonotypes between healthy human individuals. Regarding the study as a whole: It was only blood that was sampled, and tissue repertoires likely differ. Several donors held about 4.5% of naive CD4 clonotypes in common. Rarefaction gave evidence that sorted-subset sequencing remained incomplete despite large depth.

The donors were all Caucasian adults (living in Nashville, Tennessee). To note about this clone: Its antigen is undetermined.

TCRdb's table, derived via immunoSEQ multiplex PCR, lists solely in-frame clones and lacks some. The sample carries some 2,100,000 clones, about 94% recorded once. This CDR3 has 15 residues. The V end lost 7 bases, the J end lost 2 bases, and 18 bases lay between the germline ends. The V gene's germline CDR1 is SEHNR and CDR2 FQNEAQ (reference sequence). The sequencing input was naive CD4+ T cells sorted from blood. Regarding subset: CD45RA+ positively selected. The receptor's source is a man between 18 and 35 years old in good health. This chain links TRBV7-9 with TRBJ2-7; D unresolved. The CDR3 DNA reads as TGTGCCAGCACCCCGCTTAGTGTAACGACCTACGAGCAGTACTTC. Encoded protein: CASTPLSVTTYEQYF.